What follows are 10 T cell receptor beta chains derived from one specimen sequenced in a study of T cell repertoires in breast cancer listed by TCRdb under 2016. Paired alpha-beta TCRs of CD8+ T cells were analyzed using an expanded emulsion RT-PCR method with primers for all TCR V genes. The library relied on emulsion pairing. TCRdb names Illumina MiSeq as the instrument used. Unpaired genes were suppressed by a second nested PCR with blocking oligos, after which a third nested PCR added Illumina adaptors and barcodes. The public sequencing data were trimmed at Q25 with fastp and processed into clonotypes with MiXCR by TCRdb, which kept only in-frame beta chains. Rows are unified per CDR3 protein, each entry keeping the most common DNA and genes. In this sample the table shows nearly 40,000 distinct CDR3 sequences, under 50% of which occur a single time. Jointly, the top ten make up less than 70% of the sample.

Sequences were obtained from CD8+ T cells. The receptors here all came from a pool of human donors with breast cancer or a healthy control (not recorded which).

The sample holds a few counts of this clonotype. The V call is TRBV6-1, the J call TRBJ2-7, with TRBD1 identical over 7 bases. CDR1 and CDR2 (germline): MNHNS, SASEGT. This CDR3 is built from 14 residues. V gave up 5 bases and J gave up 0 bases; unmatched junction bases: 4. Written as DNA, the CDR3 is TGTGCCAGCAGTACCCGGGACAGCTCCTACGAGCAGTACTTC. Protein sequence: CASSTRDSSYEQYF.

This clonotype was seen a few times. This sequence joins TRBV10-3 and TRBJ1-5, with D possibly matching TRBD1 (5 bases). Germline V gene data show CDR1 as ENHRY and CDR2 as SYGVKD. The CDR3 is 14 amino acids. Between the trimmed V and J ends, which lost 3 bases and 1 base, there was a span of 7 bases. The CDR3 is CAISEGASNQPQHF. The DNA for the CDR3 is TGTGCCATCAGTGAAGGGGCCAGCAATCAGCCCCAGCATTTT.

Note on this clonotype: A read error is possible here, since a much larger clone lies one base away. The chain's CDR3 is CASSSQGGAITDMQYF. The CDR3 DNA reads TGTGCCAGCTCCTCCCAGGGGGGCGCGATCACAGATATGCAGTATTTT. The gene calls are TRBV18 and TRBJ2-3; a possible D gene is TRBD1 (7 bases). Germline loops: CDR1 KGHSH, CDR2 LQKENI. The CDR3 consists of 16 residues.

In this sample, this clonotype turned up once. Sequence at one end of the junction differs from germline and may be a read error. The chain combines TRBV5-1 with TRBJ2-1; 9 bases map to TRBD2. The germline V gene has CDR1 SGHRS and CDR2 YFSETQ. The CDR3 spans 15 residues. The DNA of the CDR3 is TGCGCCAGCAGCCATAGCGGGAGCCGGGACAATGAGCAGTCCTTC. Protein sequence: CASSHSGSRDNEQSF.

This clonotype was found many times. The V and J genes are TRBV6-1 and TRBJ1-1, with 9 positions matching TRBD1. The trim removed 9 bases at V and 1 base at J, leaving 3 bases unmatched. Germline assignment: CDR1 MNHNS and CDR2 SASEGT. This CDR3 region has 13 residues. The CDR3 spells CASRDRANTEAFF. The DNA of the CDR3 is TGTGCCAGTCGGGACAGGGCGAACACTGAAGCTTTCTTT.

This chain links TRBV20-1 with TRBJ1-6; D unclear. The CDR3 totals 11 residues. Germline CDR1 and CDR2: DFQATT and SNEGSKA (reference sequence). Trimming took off 6 bases at V and 10 bases at J, with 10 bases between the two ends. CDR3 loop: CSAGPGSPLHF. The DNA of the CDR3 is TGCAGTGCAGGGCCGGGATCACCCCTCCACTTT.

This chain links TRBV27 with TRBJ1-2; D call uncertain. The germline gives CDR1 MNHEY, CDR2 SMNVEV (reference sequence). The V end was cut by 6 bases, the J end by 4 bases, with 12 bases between. The CDR3 totals 13 residues. As DNA, the CDR3 is TGTGCCAGCAGGCGAAGGAAAGGCTATGGCTACACCTTC. This codes for CASRRRKGYGYTF.

This chain links TRBV6-5 with TRBJ1-3; D remains ambiguous. Trimming removed 0 bases at V and 7 bases at J, with 10 bases between. This CDR3 is built from 14 residues. Germline lookup yields CDR1 MNHEY and CDR2 SVGAGI. Here the CDR3 reads CASSYSKRENTIYF. The CDR3 nucleotides read TGTGCCAGCAGTTACTCGAAAAGAGAGAACACCATATATTTT.

The chain joins TRBV20-1 to TRBJ1-2, with a possible D match to TRBD1 (5 bases). CDR3 length equals 15 residues. The V and J ends lost 0 bases and 7 bases respectively, with 18 bases between them. Germline-derived CDR1 and CDR2 are DFQATT and SNEGSKA (reference sequence). CDR3 nucleotides: TGCAGTGCTAGAGAAGGGTTAGGGACCTTGAGTGGCTACACCTTC. Translated, it gives CSAREGLGTLSGYTF.

In this sample, this clonotype turned up a few times. The chain uses TRBV3-1 and TRBJ2-1; 7 bases match TRBD2. The CDR3 has 15 residues. Germline V CDR1 and CDR2: LGHDT, YNNKEL (reference sequence). Trimming cost V 1 base and J 7 bases; bases outside gene matches: 7. The CDR3 DNA is TGTGCCAGCAGCCAAGGATCTAGCGGAATAAATGAGCAGTTCTTC. Its protein product is CASSQGSSGINEQFF.